Presented here are 24 T cell receptor beta chains from one specimen sequenced in a study of CD8 T cells in ankylosing spondylitis. TCRdb ran MiXCR on the 5' RACE reads and lists one entry per CDR3 protein. The sample contains just under 350,000 distinct CDR3 sequences, about 14% of which appear only once. Sequencing input: blood, either unsorted or a sorted T cell fraction (not recorded which). These receptors were obtained from a male donor with ankylosing spondylitis or in good health (not recorded which).

This clonotype was detected ten times or more. This chain uses TRBV3-2 with TRBJ2-2; the table's TRBD1 call for D was not verified on the DNA. TRBV3-2 represents a pseudogene. The CDR3 loop spans 17 amino acids. CDR3 amino acids: CASSPRTDQGGTGELFF. The CDR3 bases are TGTGCCAGCAGCCCCCGGACGGACCAGGGGGGCACCGGGGAGCTGTTTTTT.

The chain carries TRBV18 and TRBJ2-4; D ambiguous. Germline V gene data show CDR1 as KGHSH and CDR2 as LQKENI. The CDR3 sequence is 14 residues long. Trimming cost V 0 bases and J 1 base, with 4 bases left between them. The CDR3 protein is CASSPPGAKNIQYF. As DNA, the CDR3 is TGTGCCAGCTCACCACCGGGGGCCAAAAACATTCAGTACTTC. The full variable domain, completed using reference TRBV18 and TRBJ2-4, is NAGVMQNPRHLVRRRGQEARLRCSPMKGHSHVYWYRQLPEEGLKFMVYLQKENIIDESGMPKERFSAEFPKEGPSILRIQQVVRGDSAAYFCASSPPGAKNIQYFGAGTRLSVL.

The genes are TRBV10-3 and TRBJ2-7; a possible D gene is TRBD2 (6 bases). The germline gives CDR1 ENHRY, CDR2 SYGVKD. V was trimmed by 4 bases and J by 7 bases, leaving 17 bases between them. This CDR3 has 14 residues. The CDR3 protein is CAISGRDSHSEQYF. The CDR3 coding sequence is TGTGCCATCAGTGGACGGGACTCCCACTCGGAGCAGTACTTC.

This clonotype has a handful of counts. The chain links TRBV20-1 to TRBJ1-4; D gene ambiguous. CDR3 length: 13 residues. The V end lost 6 bases, the J end lost 0 bases, and 8 bases lay between the germline ends. The germline V gene encodes CDR1 DFQATT and CDR2 SNEGSKA (reference sequence). The CDR3 is CSAAGTTNEKLFF. The CDR3 nucleotides read TGCAGTGCCGCCGGGACAACTAATGAAAAACTGTTTTTT.

This chain connects TRBV20-1 to TRBJ1-6; 8 bases fit TRBD1. Germline loops: CDR1 DFQATT, CDR2 SNEGSKA (reference sequence). This CDR3 has 18 amino acids. With 2 bases clipped from V and 0 bases from J, the junction kept 9 bases outside the gene matches. The CDR3 here is CSARRDRSSGSYNSPLHF. CDR3 DNA sequence: TGCAGTGCTAGACGGGACAGGAGCTCGGGCTCCTATAATTCACCCCTCCACTTT.

This clonotype was counted only a few times. The chain combines TRBV3-1 with TRBJ2-7; 7 bases agree with TRBD2. This CDR3 is 14 amino acids long. Germline V gives CDR1 LGHDT, CDR2 YNNKEL (reference sequence). With V trimmed by 4 bases and J by 6 bases, 9 bases remained unmatched. CDR3 residues: CASSLGLDHSEQYF. For the CDR3, the DNA is TGTGCCAGCAGCCTTGGACTAGATCACTCCGAGCAGTACTTC.

Only a few counts were recorded for this clonotype. The chain couples TRBV20-1 to TRBJ1-5, with D unresolved. This CDR3 spans 12 amino acids. V dropped 4 bases and J dropped 2 bases, with 6 bases sitting between them. Germline CDR1 DFQATT, CDR2 SNEGSKA (reference sequence). This CDR3 reads CSANQGNQPQHF. The CDR3 DNA reads TGCAGTGCTAATCAAGGCAATCAGCCCCAGCATTTT.

The count of this clonotype is one. The rearrangement links TRBV5-1 to TRBJ2-3; 7 bases fit TRBD1. The CDR3 is 14 amino acids. Germline CDR1 reads SGHRS; CDR2 reads YFSETQ. With 6 bases clipped from V and 6 bases from J, the junction kept 10 bases outside the gene matches. The CDR3 DNA reads TGCGCCAGCACCCCCAGACAGGGTGGGGATACGCAGTATTTT. This gives the protein CASTPRQGGDTQYF.

This clonotype was seen once. The chain couples TRBV5-1 to TRBJ2-3, with D possibly TRBD2 on 6 matching bases. The germline V gene encodes CDR1 SGHRS and CDR2 YFSETQ. The CDR3 extends over 16 amino acids. V gave up 0 bases and J gave up 5 bases, with 16 bases separating them. CDR3 loop: CASSLAGGTEGDTQYF. For the CDR3, the DNA is TGCGCCAGCAGCTTGGCCGGCGGGACCGAGGGAGATACGCAGTATTTT.

Comments on this clonotype: Possible read error: a much larger clone is one base away. This CDR3 reads CASSLHYGYTF. CDR3 coding DNA: TGTGCCAGCAGCCTCCACTATGGCTACACCTTC. The V and J genes are TRBV7-2 and TRBJ1-2; no clear D. The CDR3 sequence is 11 residues long. With 5 bases removed from V and 3 bases from J, the gap between germline ends came to 4 bases. Germline-derived CDR1 and CDR2 are SGHTA and FQGNSA. Based on the CDR3 plus reference TRBV7-2 and TRBJ1-2, the full variable domain is GAGVSQSPSNKVTEKGKDVELRCDPISGHTALYWYRQSLGQGLEFLIYFQGNSAPDKSGLPSDRFSAERTGGSVSTLTIQRTQQEDSAVYLCASSLHYGYTFGSGTRLTVV.

The chain recombines TRBV19 with TRBJ2-5; tentative D call: TRBD1 (5 bases). The CDR3 runs to 15 residues. Germline V gene sequence: CDR1 LNHDA, CDR2 SQIVND (reference sequence). Trimming removed 4 bases from V and 0 bases from J, with 12 bases in between. CDR3 loop: CASSSATAYQETQYF. The CDR3 coding sequence is TGTGCCAGTAGTAGCGCGACAGCGTACCAAGAGACCCAGTACTTC.

There are a few counts of this clonotype. The J gene is TRBJ1-1, the V gene TRBV28, with D possibly matching TRBD1 (5 bases). Deletions cut 8 bases from V and 2 bases from J, with 15 bases between. Germline V gene data show CDR1 as MDHEN and CDR2 as SYDVKM. The CDR3 runs 14 residues. The CDR3 coding sequence is TGTGCCAGCTGGGGCGGGAGGCCTAACACTGAAGCTTTCTTT. Residues: CASWGGRPNTEAFF. Drawing the rest from reference TRBV28 and TRBJ1-1, the complete variable domain is DVKVTQSSRYLVKRTGEKVFLECVQDMDHENMFWYRQDPGLGLRLIYFSYDVKMKEKGDIPEGYSVSREKKERFSLILESASTNQTSMYLCASWGGRPNTEAFFGQGTRLTVV.

The chain is built from TRBV20-1 and TRBJ2-2, with 9 positions matching TRBD2. Losses at the gene ends were 3 bases for V and 4 bases for J; bases not matched to a gene: 12. Germline V gene sequence: CDR1 DFQATT, CDR2 SNEGSKA (reference sequence). The CDR3 is 17 amino acids. The CDR3 here is CSASPQTSGWVTGELFF. Written as DNA, the CDR3 is TGCAGTGCTAGTCCCCAAACTAGCGGGTGGGTCACCGGGGAGCTGTTTTTT.

The rearrangement uses TRBV18 and TRBJ2-5, with TRBD2 identical over 7 bases. CDR1 is KGHSH, CDR2 LQKENI, per germline. J gave up 3 bases and V 3 bases, and 7 bases lay outside the gene matches. CDR3 size: 15 residues. Here the CDR3 reads CASSPWASGKETQYF. The CDR3, as DNA: TGTGCCAGCTCACCTTGGGCTAGCGGAAAAGAGACCCAGTACTTC.

This clonotype was observed a handful of times. V is TRBV5-1 and J is TRBJ2-7; 9 bases line up with TRBD2. The CDR3 covers 15 residues. Trimming removed 5 bases from V and 0 bases from J; junction bases left unmatched: 6. Germline CDR1 SGHRS, CDR2 YFSETQ. The CDR3: CASRVAGDRSYEQYF. For the CDR3, the DNA is TGCGCCAGCAGGGTAGCGGGAGACCGCTCCTACGAGCAGTACTTC.

The genes are TRBV20-1 and TRBJ1-2; tentative D call: TRBD1 (6 bases). The CDR3 totals 11 residues. Germline assignment: CDR1 DFQATT and CDR2 SNEGSKA (reference sequence). The CDR3 is CSQGGWDGYTF. The CDR3, as DNA: TGCAGCCAAGGGGGGTGGGATGGCTACACCTTC.

The rearrangement joins TRBV24-1 to TRBJ2-1, with D unclear. The CDR3 is 13 residues long. The germline V gene has CDR1 KGHDR and CDR2 SFDVKD. V lost 6 bases to trimming and J lost 8 bases, with 13 bases between them. As DNA, the CDR3 is TGTGCCACCAGTCTCGTGGCTTGGGATGAGCAGTTCTTC. It specifies CATSLVAWDEQFF.

This clonotype showed up just a few times. This chain uses TRBV12-3 or TRBV12-4 with TRBJ1-2; no clear D gene. The length of the CDR3 is 14 residues. V lost 1 base and J lost 2, with 8 bases in between. The DNA of the CDR3 is TGTGCCAGCAGTTTAGGGGGAGTGAACTATGGCTACACCTTC. It yields the protein CASSLGGVNYGYTF.

This clonotype was counted only a few times. The rearrangement joins TRBV5-1 to TRBJ1-1, with D possibly matching TRBD1 (6 bases). From germline, CDR1 is SGHRS and CDR2 YFSETQ. The CDR3 length is 15 residues. V was cut by 2 bases and J by 1 base, with 12 bases left in between. The CDR3 DNA sequence: TGCGCCAGCAGCTTACAGGGAACACCGAACACTGAAGCTTTCTTT. Translating it yields CASSLQGTPNTEAFF.

This clonotype was seen a single time. V and J are TRBV7-9 and TRBJ2-5; perhaps D is TRBD1 or TRBD2 (5 bases each). The germline V gene encodes CDR1 SEHNR and CDR2 FQNEAQ (reference sequence). This CDR3 contains 13 residues. Trimming took off 5 bases at V and 11 bases at J, with 18 bases between the two ends. As DNA, the CDR3 is TGTGCCAGCAGCCCTCGGGACCCTACAACGCAGTACTTC. It encodes CASSPRDPTTQYF.

The chain recombines TRBV7-2 with TRBJ2-2; D unresolved. Trimming took off 0 bases at V and 0 bases at J, with 5 bases between the two ends. The CDR3 runs to 15 residues. The germline gives CDR1 SGHTA, CDR2 FQGNSA. CDR3 DNA sequence: TGTGCCAGCAGCTTAGCCTCTCCGAACACCGGGGAGCTGTTTTTT. Protein sequence: CASSLASPNTGELFF.

This clonotype was found many times. V usage is TRBV7-2 and J usage is TRBJ2-7; TRBD1 matches 7 bases. Germline CDR1 is SGHTA and CDR2 is FQGNSA. This CDR3 is 14 amino acids long. V lost 6 bases to trimming and J lost 2 bases; unmatched junction nucleotides: 7. Here the CDR3 DNA reads TGTGCCAGCAGTTTTGATACAGGGGCCTACGAGCAGTACTTC. This codes for CASSFDTGAYEQYF.

This clonotype was seen many times. This rearrangement joins TRBV27 to TRBJ2-7, with 7 bases matching TRBD1. J gave up 0 bases and V 4 bases, and 9 bases lay outside the gene matches. The CDR3 length is 16 residues. Per germline, CDR1 MNHEY and CDR2 SMNVEV (reference sequence). The CDR3 bases are TGTGCCAGCAGTTCAGCCAACAGGGGTCACTCCTACGAGCAGTACTTC. This encodes CASSSANRGHSYEQYF.

This clonotype has just a few counts. V gene TRBV5-1 combines with J gene TRBJ2-7; a possible D gene is TRBD2 (5 bases). This CDR3 has 13 amino acids. V lost 4 bases and J 4 bases, leaving 12 bases between the germline ends. Per the germline V gene, CDR1 is SGHRS and CDR2 is YFSETQ. The CDR3 DNA follows: TGCGCCAGCAGCATTTGGACTGATTACGAGCAGTACTTC. Translated, it gives CASSIWTDYEQYF.